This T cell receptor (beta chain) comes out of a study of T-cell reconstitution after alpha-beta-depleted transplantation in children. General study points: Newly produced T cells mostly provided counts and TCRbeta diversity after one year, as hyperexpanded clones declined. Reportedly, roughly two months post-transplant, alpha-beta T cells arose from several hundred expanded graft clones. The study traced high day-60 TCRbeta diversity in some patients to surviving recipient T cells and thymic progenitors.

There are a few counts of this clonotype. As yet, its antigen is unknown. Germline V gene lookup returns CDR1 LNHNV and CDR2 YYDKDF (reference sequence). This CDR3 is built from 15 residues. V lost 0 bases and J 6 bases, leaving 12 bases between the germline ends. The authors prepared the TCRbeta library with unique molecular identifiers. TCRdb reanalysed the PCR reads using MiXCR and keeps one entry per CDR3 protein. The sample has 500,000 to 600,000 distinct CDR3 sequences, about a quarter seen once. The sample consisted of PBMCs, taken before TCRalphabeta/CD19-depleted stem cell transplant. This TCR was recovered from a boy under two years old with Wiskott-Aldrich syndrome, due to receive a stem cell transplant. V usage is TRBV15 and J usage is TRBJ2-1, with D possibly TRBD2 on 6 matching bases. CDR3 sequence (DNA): TGTGCCACCAGCAGAGATACCGGGACTTTCAATGAGCAGTTCTTC. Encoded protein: CATSRDTGTFNEQFF.